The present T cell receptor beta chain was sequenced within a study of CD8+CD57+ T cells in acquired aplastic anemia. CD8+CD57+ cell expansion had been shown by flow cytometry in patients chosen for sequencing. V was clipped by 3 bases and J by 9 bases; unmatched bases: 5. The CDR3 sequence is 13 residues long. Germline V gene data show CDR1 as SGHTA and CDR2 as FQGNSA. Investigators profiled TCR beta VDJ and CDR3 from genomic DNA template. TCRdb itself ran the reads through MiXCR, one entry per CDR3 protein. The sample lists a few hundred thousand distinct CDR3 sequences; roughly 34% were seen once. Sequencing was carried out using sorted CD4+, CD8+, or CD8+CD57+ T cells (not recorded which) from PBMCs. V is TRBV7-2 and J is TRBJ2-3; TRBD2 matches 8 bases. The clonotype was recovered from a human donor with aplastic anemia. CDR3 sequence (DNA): TGTGCCAGCAGCTTGCCCGCGGGGGGAACGCAGTATTTT. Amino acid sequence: CASSLPAGGTQYF.